The clone carrying this TCR beta chain was observed at least ten times. These data come from a study of T cell repertoires in cytomegalovirus infection. The germline V and J ends were trimmed by 6 bases and 2 bases, with 8 bases remaining between them. This CDR3 comprises 13 residues. Germline V gene lookup returns CDR1 MDHEN and CDR2 SYDVKM. TCRdb processed the reads anew with MiXCR; each CDR3 protein has one entry. This sample yields some 450,000 distinct CDR3 sequences, of which approximately 30% are seen a single time; roughly an eighth belongs to the top ten. The TCR originated in a human donor in good health (CMV status not recorded). Some clones in this sample may be carry-over from other donors' samples. This chain uses TRBV28 with TRBJ1-5; no reliable D call. The material sequenced was PBMCs. The CDR3 DNA reads as TGTGCCAGCAGCTCGAGTGGCAATCAGCCCCAGCATTTT. Translation gives CASSSSGNQPQHF.